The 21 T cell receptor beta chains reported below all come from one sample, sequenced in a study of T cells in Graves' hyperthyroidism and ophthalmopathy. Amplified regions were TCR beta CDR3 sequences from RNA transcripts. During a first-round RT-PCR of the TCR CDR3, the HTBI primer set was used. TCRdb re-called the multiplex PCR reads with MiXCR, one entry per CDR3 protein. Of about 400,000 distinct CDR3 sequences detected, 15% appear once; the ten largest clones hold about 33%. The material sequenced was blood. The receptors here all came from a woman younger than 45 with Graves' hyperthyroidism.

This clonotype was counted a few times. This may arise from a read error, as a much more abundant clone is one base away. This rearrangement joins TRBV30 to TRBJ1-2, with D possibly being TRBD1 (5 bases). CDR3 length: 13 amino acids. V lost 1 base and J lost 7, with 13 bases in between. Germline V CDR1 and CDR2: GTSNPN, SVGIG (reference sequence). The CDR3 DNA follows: TGTGCCTGGAGTGGAGGGGCCCCGGGTGGCTACACCTTC. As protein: CAWSGGAPGGYTF.

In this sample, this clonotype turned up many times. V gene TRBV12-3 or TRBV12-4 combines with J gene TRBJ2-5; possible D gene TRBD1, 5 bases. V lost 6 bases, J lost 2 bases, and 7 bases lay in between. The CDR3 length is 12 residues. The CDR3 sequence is CASRAGQETQYF. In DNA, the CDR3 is TGTGCCAGCAGGGCAGGGCAAGAGACCCAGTACTTC.

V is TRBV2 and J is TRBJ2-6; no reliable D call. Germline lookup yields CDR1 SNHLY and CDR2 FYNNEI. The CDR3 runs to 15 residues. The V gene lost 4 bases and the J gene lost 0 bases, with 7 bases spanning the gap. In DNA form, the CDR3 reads TGTGCCAGCAGTGTGCTCGACTCTGGGGCCAACGTCCTGACTTTC. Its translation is CASSVLDSGANVLTF.

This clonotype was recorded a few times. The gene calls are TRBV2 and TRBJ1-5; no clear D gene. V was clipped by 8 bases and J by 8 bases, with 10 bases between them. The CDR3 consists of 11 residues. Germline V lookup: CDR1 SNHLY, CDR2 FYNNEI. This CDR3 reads CASSKEEPQHF. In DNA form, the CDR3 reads TGTGCCAGCTCCAAGGAGGAGCCCCAGCATTTT.

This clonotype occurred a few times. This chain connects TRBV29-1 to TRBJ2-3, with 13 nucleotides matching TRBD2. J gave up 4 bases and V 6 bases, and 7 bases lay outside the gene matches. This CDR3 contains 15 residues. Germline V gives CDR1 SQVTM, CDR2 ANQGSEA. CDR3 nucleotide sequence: TGCAGCGTGGGAGGGACTAGCGGGAAGTCAGATACGCAGTATTTT. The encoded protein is CSVGGTSGKSDTQYF.

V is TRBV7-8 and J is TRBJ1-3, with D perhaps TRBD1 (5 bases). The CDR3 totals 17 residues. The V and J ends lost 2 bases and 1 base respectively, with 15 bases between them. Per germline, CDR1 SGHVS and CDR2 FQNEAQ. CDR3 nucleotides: TGTGCCAGCAGCTTACACCGCAGGGTCCTATCTGGAAACACCATATATTTT. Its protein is CASSLHRRVLSGNTIYF.

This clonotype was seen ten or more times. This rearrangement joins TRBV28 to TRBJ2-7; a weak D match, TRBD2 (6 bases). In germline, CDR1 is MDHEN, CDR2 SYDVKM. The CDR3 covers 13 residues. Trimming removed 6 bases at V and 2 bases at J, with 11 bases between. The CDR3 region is CASSGGPPYEQYF. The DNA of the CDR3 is TGTGCCAGCAGCGGAGGGCCTCCCTACGAGCAGTACTTC.

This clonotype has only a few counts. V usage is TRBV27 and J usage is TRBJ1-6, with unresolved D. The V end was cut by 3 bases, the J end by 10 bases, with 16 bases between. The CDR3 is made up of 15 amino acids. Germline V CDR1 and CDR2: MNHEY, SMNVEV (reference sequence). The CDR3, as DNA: TGTGCCAGCAGTTTTTCCGGGTCGGGGAGGTCACCCCTCCACTTT. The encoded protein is CASSFSGSGRSPLHF.

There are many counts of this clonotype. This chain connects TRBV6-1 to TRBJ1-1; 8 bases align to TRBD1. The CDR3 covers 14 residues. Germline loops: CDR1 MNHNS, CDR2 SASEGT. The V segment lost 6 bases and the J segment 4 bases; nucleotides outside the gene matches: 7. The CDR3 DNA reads TGTGCCAGCAGCGTCAGGGGGCGAGGCACTGAAGCTTTCTTT. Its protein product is CASSVRGRGTEAFF.

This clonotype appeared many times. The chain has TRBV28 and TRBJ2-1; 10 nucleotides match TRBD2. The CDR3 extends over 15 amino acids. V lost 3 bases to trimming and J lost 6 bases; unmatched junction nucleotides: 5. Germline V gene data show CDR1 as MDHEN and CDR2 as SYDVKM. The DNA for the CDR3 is TGTGCCAGCAGTTTCCTAGCGGGAGTAAGCAATGAGCAGTTCTTC. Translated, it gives CASSFLAGVSNEQFF. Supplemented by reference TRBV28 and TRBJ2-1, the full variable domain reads DVKVTQSSRYLVKRTGEKVFLECVQDMDHENMFWYRQDPGLGLRLIYFSYDVKMKEKGDIPEGYSVSREKKERFSLILESASTNQTSMYLCASSFLAGVSNEQFFGPGTRLTVL.

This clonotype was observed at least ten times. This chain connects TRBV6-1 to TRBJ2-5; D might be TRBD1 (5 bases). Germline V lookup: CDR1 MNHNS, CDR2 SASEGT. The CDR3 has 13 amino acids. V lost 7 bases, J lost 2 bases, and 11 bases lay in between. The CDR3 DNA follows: TGTGCCAGCAAACGACAGAGACAAGAGACCCAGTACTTC. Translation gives CASKRQRQETQYF.

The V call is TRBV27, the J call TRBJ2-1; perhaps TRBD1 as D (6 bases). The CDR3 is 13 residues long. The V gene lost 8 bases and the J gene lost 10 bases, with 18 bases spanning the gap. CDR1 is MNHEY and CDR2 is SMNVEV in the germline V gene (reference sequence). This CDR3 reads CASWGPFDREQFF. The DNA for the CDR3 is TGTGCCAGCTGGGGCCCCTTCGACAGGGAGCAGTTCTTC.

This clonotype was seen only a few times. The CDR3 loop reads CASSLHRGPGKNIQYF. The CDR3, as DNA: TGTGCCAGCAGCTTACACAGGGGGCCCGGCAAAAACATTCAGTACTTC. This rearrangement joins TRBV7-2 to TRBJ2-4, with 9 bases lining up with TRBD1. In germline, CDR1 is SGHTA, CDR2 FQGNSA. The CDR3 extends over 16 amino acids. The V segment lost 2 bases and the J segment 3 bases; nucleotides outside the gene matches: 5.

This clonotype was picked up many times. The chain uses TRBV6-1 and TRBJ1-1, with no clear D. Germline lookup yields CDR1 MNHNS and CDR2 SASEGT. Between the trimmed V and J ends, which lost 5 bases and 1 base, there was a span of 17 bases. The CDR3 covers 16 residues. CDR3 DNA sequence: TGTGCCAGCAGTCCCTCTCTCCGGGGAAAGAACACTGAAGCTTTCTTT. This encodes CASSPSLRGKNTEAFF.

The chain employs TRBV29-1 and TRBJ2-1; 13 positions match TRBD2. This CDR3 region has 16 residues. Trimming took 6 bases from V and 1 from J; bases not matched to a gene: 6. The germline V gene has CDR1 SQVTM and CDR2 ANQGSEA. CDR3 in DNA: TGCAGCGTCAGGGGACTAGCGGGAAAGTCCTACAATGAGCAGTTCTTC. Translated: CSVRGLAGKSYNEQFF.

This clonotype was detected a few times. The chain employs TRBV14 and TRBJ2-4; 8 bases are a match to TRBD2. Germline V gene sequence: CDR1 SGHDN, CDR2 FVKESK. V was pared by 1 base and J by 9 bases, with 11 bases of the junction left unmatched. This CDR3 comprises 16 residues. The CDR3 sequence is CASSQASIRAGGIQYF. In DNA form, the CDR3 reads TGTGCCAGCAGCCAAGCTTCTATCAGGGCGGGAGGCATTCAGTACTTC.

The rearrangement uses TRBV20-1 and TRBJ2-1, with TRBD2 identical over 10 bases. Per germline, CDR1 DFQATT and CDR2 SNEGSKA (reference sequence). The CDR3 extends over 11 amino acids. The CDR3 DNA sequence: TGCAGCGTGACTAGCGGGAATGAGCAGTTCTTC. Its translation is CSVTSGNEQFF.

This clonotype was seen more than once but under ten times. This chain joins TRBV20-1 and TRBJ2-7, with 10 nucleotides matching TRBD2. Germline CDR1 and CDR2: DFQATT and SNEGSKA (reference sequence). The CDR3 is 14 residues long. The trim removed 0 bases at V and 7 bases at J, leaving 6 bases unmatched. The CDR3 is CSARDRAGGSEQYF. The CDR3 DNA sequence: TGCAGTGCTAGAGACCGAGCGGGAGGGAGTGAGCAGTACTTC.

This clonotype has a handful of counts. The DNA for the CDR3 is TGTGCCAGCGTCTCGTCAGTCCCCCGGGAGCAGTTCTTC. Translated, it gives CASVSSVPREQFF. The chain combines TRBV2 with TRBJ2-1; no reliable D call. V dropped 8 bases and J dropped 10 bases, with 18 bases sitting between them. Per the germline V gene, CDR1 is SNHLY and CDR2 is FYNNEI. CDR3 size: 13 residues.

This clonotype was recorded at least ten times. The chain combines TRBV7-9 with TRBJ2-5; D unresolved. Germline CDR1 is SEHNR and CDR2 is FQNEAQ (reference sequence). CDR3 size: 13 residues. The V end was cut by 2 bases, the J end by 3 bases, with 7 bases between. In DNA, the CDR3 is TGTGCCAGCAGCTTATTTGGTAAAGAGACCCAGTACTTC. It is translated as CASSLFGKETQYF.

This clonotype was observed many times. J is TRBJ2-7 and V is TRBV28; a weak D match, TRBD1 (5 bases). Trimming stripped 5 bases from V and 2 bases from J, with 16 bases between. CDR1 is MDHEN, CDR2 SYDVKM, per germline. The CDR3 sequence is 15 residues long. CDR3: CASSARQNPTYEQYF. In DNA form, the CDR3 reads TGTGCCAGCAGTGCCAGACAGAACCCTACCTACGAGCAGTACTTC.